This T cell receptor (beta chain) comes out of a study of CD8 T cells in ankylosing spondylitis. Study-level findings and limits: Clones linked to the disease showed a CD8+ phenotype. They occurred at relatively low frequencies in peripheral blood. Significantly higher representation of disease-linked clones was reported for matched ankylosing spondylitis synovial fluid. The study identified a TCR beta motif of under ten highly homologous variants that appeared characteristic of ankylosing spondylitis blood.

TCRdb processed the 5' RACE reads anew with MiXCR; each CDR3 protein has one entry. The data hold about 36,000 distinct CDR3 sequences, with 4.5% to 6% observed a single time. This clonotype appeared many times. Its antigen remains unknown. Trimming shortened V by 6 bases and J by 1 base, and 12 bases separated the two germline ends. CDR3 length: 15 amino acids. Per germline, CDR1 SGHTA and CDR2 FQGNSA. The V gene is TRBV7-2, the J gene TRBJ1-4, with D perhaps TRBD1 (6 bases). Sequences were obtained from blood, either unsorted or a sorted T cell fraction (not recorded which). This sequence originates from a male donor with ankylosing spondylitis or in good health (not recorded which). The CDR3: CASRYTGLTNEKLFF. The CDR3 bases are TGTGCCAGCAGATACACAGGGCTAACTAATGAAAAACTGTTTTTT.